Listed below are T cell receptor beta chains from one sample, sequenced in a study of cytomegalovirus exposure and HLA in healthy donors. Sequencing used immunoSEQ multiplex PCR; TCRdb keeps in-frame clones, though not all of them. There are 260,000 or so clones in the sample; more than 75% occur only once, and about 0.86% lies in the top ten. Sequenced sample: PBMCs. The receptors shown here come from a woman younger than 35 in good health and CMV-seronegative. CDR3s include the opening cysteine and the closing phenylalanine or tryptophan. A D gene is named only where the DNA matches it firmly. Size tells how often a clone was seen (once, few, many) or the class of an expanded clone, and some rows leave it out.

15 . . TRBJ1-2 TRBV11-2 CASSLDTGDIYGYTF TGTGCCAGCAGCTTAGATACGGGAGACATTTATGGCTACACCTTC
14 . . TRBJ2-7 TRBV13 CASRAEVEDYEQYF TGTGCCAGCAGGGCGGAGGTGGAAGACTACGAGCAGTACTTC
16 . TRBD2 TRBJ2-2 TRBV27 CASSFRLAGNTGELFF TGTGCCAGCAGTTTCCGGCTAGCGGGGAACACCGGGGAGCTGTTTTTT
20 . TRBD1 TRBJ2-3 TRBV19 CASSPPRTGFVIKSTDTQYF TGTGCCAGTAGTCCCCCCAGGACAGGGTTCGTTATCAAGAGCACAGATACGCAGTATTTT
17 . TRBD2 TRBJ2-7 TRBV15 CATSRVLWAGGPEEQYF TGTGCCACCAGCAGAGTTTTATGGGCGGGAGGGCCGGAGGAGCAGTACTTC
18 . . TRBJ2-2 TRBV5-4 CASSLGAGRTFRNGELFF TGTGCCAGCAGCTTGGGGGCTGGGCGAACGTTTAGGAACGGGGAGCTGTTTTTT
14 . TRBD1 TRBJ1-2 TRBV15 CATSRERTGGGYTF TGTGCCACCAGCAGAGAGCGCACAGGGGGAGGCTACACCTTC
15 . . TRBJ2-1 TRBV19 CASSIVFTEYNEQFF TGTGCCAGTAGTATAGTTTTCACAGAGTACAATGAGCAGTTCTTC
17 . TRBD2 TRBJ2-1 TRBV6-4 CASSEIALAGVRSEQFF TGTGCCAGCAGTGAAATCGCCCTAGCGGGAGTTCGGAGTGAGCAGTTCTTC
14 once . TRBJ1-4 TRBV7-2 CASSLRASNEKLFF TGTGCCAGCAGCCTGCGGGCCAGTAATGAAAAACTGTTTTTT
13 . . TRBJ2-5 TRBV30 CAWSVTRQETQYF TGTGCCTGGAGTGTAACGCGCCAAGAGACCCAGTACTTC
17 . . TRBJ2-1 TRBV2 CASSTQDRTIPYNEQFF TGTGCCAGCAGCACCCAAGACAGGACCATTCCTTACAATGAGCAGTTCTTC
15 . TRBD2 TRBJ2-7 TRBV5-1 CASSLDREGVYEQYF TGCGCCAGCAGCTTGGATCGGGAGGGGGTCTACGAGCAGTACTTC
11 . . TRBJ1-2 TRBV11-2 CASSGGGRNTF TGTGCCAGCAGTGGCGGGGGTCGCAACACCTTC
14 . TRBD1 TRBJ2-1 TRBV27 CASSSHTGVNEQFF TGTGCCAGCAGTTCCCATACAGGGGTCAATGAGCAGTTCTTC
12 . TRBD1 TRBJ2-3 TRBV9 CASSSGQGPQYF TGTGCCAGCAGCTCCGGACAGGGGCCGCAGTATTTT
16 once . TRBJ2-1 TRBV5-1 CASSLQPGSSYNEQFF TGCGCCAGCAGCTTACAACCGGGTTCCTCCTACAATGAGCAGTTCTTC
13 . . TRBJ1-2 TRBV28 CASSFEGVYGYTF TGTGCCAGCAGTTTTGAAGGAGTCTATGGCTACACCTTC
22 . TRBD1 TRBJ1-1 TRBV7-6 CASSLVPRETGIFSPMNTEAFF TGTGCCAGCAGCTTAGTGCCTCGGGAGACAGGGATCTTTTCGCCTATGAACACTGAAGCTTTCTTT
13 . . TRBJ1-1 TRBV30 CAWNRGHNTEAFF TGTGCCTGGAATCGTGGCCACAACACTGAAGCTTTCTTT
14 . TRBD1 TRBJ1-6 TRBV27 CASSLDRFNSPLHF TGTGCCAGCAGTCTGGACAGGTTTAATTCACCCCTCCACTTT
15 . . TRBJ2-7 TRBV27 CASSLERVTPGEQYF TGTGCCAGCAGTTTGGAGCGGGTCACTCCTGGGGAGCAGTACTTC
15 . TRBD1 TRBJ2-5 TRBV28 CASSSPLDREETQYF TGTGCCAGCAGTTCCCCTTTGGACAGGGAAGAGACCCAGTACTTC
16 . TRBD1 TRBJ1-2 TRBV2 CASSAARGGHNYGYTF TGTGCCAGCAGTGCGGCTCGAGGGGGCCACAACTATGGCTACACCTTC
18 . . TRBJ2-1 TRBV2 CASSPYKPLVKDFNEQFF TGTGCCAGCAGCCCATATAAACCACTAGTTAAGGACTTCAATGAGCAGTTCTTC
15 . . TRBJ2-1 TRBV9 CASSVQGLGYNEQFF TGTGCCAGCAGCGTACAAGGACTGGGTTACAATGAGCAGTTCTTC
18 . . TRBJ2-7 TRBV5-5 CASSLSWFAGPGAYEQYF TGTGCCAGCAGCTTGAGTTGGTTCGCTGGGCCTGGGGCTTACGAGCAGTACTTC
15 . . TRBJ2-7 TRBV4-3 CASSQDSGFAYEQYF TGCGCCAGCAGCCAAGATTCAGGGTTCGCCTACGAGCAGTACTTC
14 . TRBD2 TRBJ2-7 TRBV5-1 CASSPGLVADEQYF TGCGCCAGCAGCCCGGGACTAGTAGCCGACGAGCAGTACTTC
17 . TRBD2 TRBJ2-2 TRBV9 CASSFGTSGANTGELFF TGTGCCAGCAGCTTCGGGACTAGCGGCGCGAACACCGGGGAGCTGTTTTTT
16 . . TRBJ1-2 TRBV11-2 CASSLDKGTANYGYTF TGTGCCAGCAGCTTAGATAAAGGGACTGCTAACTATGGCTACACCTTC
16 . . TRBJ2-1 TRBV15 CATAMRALGTYNEQFF TGTGCCACCGCCATGAGGGCGTTGGGGACATACAATGAGCAGTTCTTC
18 . TRBD1 TRBJ2-6 TRBV4-3 CASSPGQGLFSGANVLTF TGCGCCAGCAGCCCGGGACAGGGCCTCTTCTCTGGGGCCAACGTCCTGACTTTC
13 few . TRBJ1-2 TRBV27 CASSLSANYGYTF TGTGCCAGCAGTTTAAGCGCTAACTATGGCTACACCTTC